This record covers a single T cell receptor beta chain. The target of this receptor is not known. Base qualities are not recorded, but no much larger clone differs from it by a single base. Library preparation was by the immunoSEQ multiplex PCR assay. TCRdb mirrors the immuneACCESS table, restricted to in-frame sequences. Some clones are absent from its copies; in checked studies, under half trace to an unresolved V gene, and the reason for the others is unknown. Within this sample are 100,000 to 150,000 clones, with around 89% of them counted one time only. The top ten hold 6.9% of the sample. The sample originates from a study of radiotherapy plus CTLA-4 blockade in lung cancer (dated by TCRdb to 2016 to 2018). At the level of the whole study: Objective responses were observed in more than 15% of enrolled patients, and disease control was achieved in less than 35%.

The germline V gene sets CDR1 to SGHTA and CDR2 to FQGTGA. The cysteine opens and the phenylalanine closes a CDR3 of 12 amino acids. The kept DNA is CDR3 alone, 36 bases in frame from the first base. Germline trimming: 5 bases from V, 13 bases from J; junction bases outside gene matches: 8. Overall study results and their limits: Increased serum interferon-beta after radiation, together with early dynamic changes in blood T cell clones, were reported to be the strongest predictors of response. TCR clones derived from tumors expanded in peripheral blood after treatment with radiotherapy and ipilimumab.

In this study, focal radiation therapy paired with CTLA-4 blockade (ipilimumab) was tested in patients who had chemo-refractory metastatic non-small-cell lung cancer. This sample comprised peripheral blood, obtained from a patient treated with radiotherapy plus ipilimumab. The source of this sequence is a human donor with non-small cell lung cancer that progressed on radiotherapy plus ipilimumab. The chain links TRBV7-3 with TRBJ2-1, with 7 middle bases fitting TRBD2. The sequenced DNA is TGTGCCAGCAGCCCGAACGGGGGGAAACAGTTCTTC. Its coded protein is CASSPNGGKQFF.